The clone carrying this T cell receptor beta chain appeared many times. Its target is not known. Graves' hyperthyroidism without ophthalmopathy progression within 18 months was termed stable. The data originate from a study of T cells in Graves' hyperthyroidism and ophthalmopathy. The CDR3 contains 16 residues. V dropped 3 bases and J dropped 8; count of bases not matched to a gene: 9. Germline-derived CDR1 and CDR2 are SGHTA and FQGNSA. Findings of the study overall: Ophthalmopathy onset followed model prediction by a median about 6.9 months. Most thyroid-expanded clonotypes above 0.001 were also found in blood.

TCR beta CDR3 regions were amplified from RNA. HTBI primers drove first-round RT-PCR of the TCR CDR3. TCRdb re-analysed the multiplex PCR reads in MiXCR, keeping a single row per CDR3 protein. The sample has about 350,000 distinct CDR3 sequences; about 14% are singletons. The source material was blood. This TCR was sampled from a woman in her 30s with Graves' hyperthyroidism. The chain is built from TRBV7-2 and TRBJ2-1; TRBD2 aligns across 11 bases. The chain's CDR3 is CASSLRIAGGPHEQFF. The CDR3 region has the DNA TGTGCCAGCAGCTTGAGGATAGCGGGAGGGCCCCATGAGCAGTTCTTC.